The rows below give T cell receptor beta chains drawn from one sample of a study of T-cell memory formation after mild COVID-19. TCRdb independently ran MiXCR on the 5' RACE reads; one entry per CDR3 protein. The table includes 340,000 or so distinct CDR3 sequences, 13% detected once. Material: PBMCs or a T cell subset sorted from them (not recorded which). The receptor set was obtained from a man aged 18 to 29 who had mild COVID-19 (a few samples of this study predate the infection). Cell type and time point are not known. The conserved cysteine and the conserved F or W are not part of the CDR3 here. Each record gives: D gene, J gene, CDR3 length, V gene, CDR3 protein. The D gene is left open where the match is weak.

D: TRBD2
J: TRBJ2-3
length: 12
V: TRBV10-3
CDR3: AMASGGALDTQY

D: .
J: TRBJ1-5
length: 13
V: TRBV5-1
CDR3: ASAIGPESRQPQH

D: .
J: TRBJ2-5
length: 13
V: TRBV28
CDR3: ASSSMELPQETQY

D: TRBD1
J: TRBJ2-1
length: 11
V: TRBV5-1
CDR3: ASSQSGGHEQF

D: .
J: TRBJ2-1
length: 14
V: TRBV7-8
CDR3: ASSLLDSPVYNEQF

D: .
J: TRBJ2-5
length: 11
V: TRBV9
CDR3: ASSVGLQETQY

D: .
J: TRBJ2-6
length: 16
V: TRBV7-9
CDR3: ASSPRALGDSGANVLT

D: TRBD1
J: TRBJ1-2
length: 17
V: TRBV5-5
CDR3: ASSLRTGSILGSHYGYT

D: TRBD1
J: TRBJ2-1
length: 14
V: TRBV24-1
CDR3: ATSDPDRGHHNEQF

D: .
J: TRBJ2-5
length: 11
V: TRBV30
CDR3: AWSGWTKETQY

D: .
J: TRBJ1-1
length: 11
V: TRBV5-1
CDR3: ASRAGPNTEAF

D: .
J: TRBJ2-2
length: 14
V: TRBV15
CDR3: ATSARTGGRTGELF

D: .
J: TRBJ2-3
length: 11
V: TRBV29-1
CDR3: STVGELTDTQY

D: TRBD2
J: TRBJ2-1
length: 15
V: TRBV4-1
CDR3: ASSQARGSGSHNEQF

D: TRBD1
J: TRBJ1-4
length: 11
V: TRBV15
CDR3: ATSDRVTEKLF

D: .
J: TRBJ1-4
length: 13
V: TRBV7-9
CDR3: ASSFGWATNEKLF

D: TRBD2
J: TRBJ2-7
length: 12
V: TRBV7-2
CDR3: ASGLLAAPYEQY

D: .
J: TRBJ1-1
length: 14
V: TRBV4-3
CDR3: ASSQDVGGGNTEAF

D: TRBD2
J: TRBJ2-1
length: 15
V: TRBV7-9
CDR3: ASSSNPRLAGGNEQF

D: .
J: TRBJ2-1
length: 13
V: TRBV11-2
CDR3: ASSLEASSYNEQF

D: .
J: TRBJ2-7
length: 9
V: TRBV20-1
CDR3: SASRLYEQY

D: .
J: TRBJ2-3
length: 9
V: TRBV5-1
CDR3: ASKGVRIEY

D: .
J: TRBJ1-5
length: 18
V: TRBV11-2
CDR3: ASSLVRMDSRLYSNQPQH